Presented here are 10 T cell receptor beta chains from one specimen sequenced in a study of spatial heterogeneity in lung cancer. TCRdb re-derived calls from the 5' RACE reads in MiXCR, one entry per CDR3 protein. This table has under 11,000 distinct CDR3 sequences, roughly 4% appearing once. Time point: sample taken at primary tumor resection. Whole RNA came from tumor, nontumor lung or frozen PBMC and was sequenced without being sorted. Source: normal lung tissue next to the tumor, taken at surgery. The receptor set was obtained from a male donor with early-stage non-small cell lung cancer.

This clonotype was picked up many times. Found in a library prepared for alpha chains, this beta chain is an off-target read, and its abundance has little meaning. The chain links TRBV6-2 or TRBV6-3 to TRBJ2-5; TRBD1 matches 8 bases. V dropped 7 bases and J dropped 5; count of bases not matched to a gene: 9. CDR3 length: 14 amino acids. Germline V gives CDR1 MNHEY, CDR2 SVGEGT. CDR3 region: CASKDPGGSETQYF. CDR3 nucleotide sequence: TGTGCCAGCAAAGACCCAGGGGGCAGTGAGACCCAGTACTTC.

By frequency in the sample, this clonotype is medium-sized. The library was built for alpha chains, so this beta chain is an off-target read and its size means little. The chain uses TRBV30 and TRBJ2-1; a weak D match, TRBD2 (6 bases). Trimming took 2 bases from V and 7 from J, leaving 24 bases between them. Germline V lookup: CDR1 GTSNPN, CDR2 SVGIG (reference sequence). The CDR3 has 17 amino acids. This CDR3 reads CAWSPPLGGRGRNEQFF. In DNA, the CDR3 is TGTGCCTGGAGTCCACCCCTAGGAGGGAGAGGTAGGAATGAGCAGTTCTTC. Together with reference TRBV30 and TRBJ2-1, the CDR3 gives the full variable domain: SQTIHQWPATLVQPVGSPLSLECTVEGTSNPNLYWYRQAAGRGLQLLFYSVGIGQISSEVPQNLSASRPQDRQFILSSKKLLLSDSGFYLCAWSPPLGGRGRNEQFFGPGTRLTVL.

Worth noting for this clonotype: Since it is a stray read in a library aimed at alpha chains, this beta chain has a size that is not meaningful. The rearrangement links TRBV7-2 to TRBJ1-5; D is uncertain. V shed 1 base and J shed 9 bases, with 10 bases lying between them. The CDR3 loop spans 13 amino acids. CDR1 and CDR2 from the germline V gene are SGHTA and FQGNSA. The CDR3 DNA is TGTGCCAGCAGCTTAGACACTTTTGGGCCCCAGCATTTT. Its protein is CASSLDTFGPQHF.

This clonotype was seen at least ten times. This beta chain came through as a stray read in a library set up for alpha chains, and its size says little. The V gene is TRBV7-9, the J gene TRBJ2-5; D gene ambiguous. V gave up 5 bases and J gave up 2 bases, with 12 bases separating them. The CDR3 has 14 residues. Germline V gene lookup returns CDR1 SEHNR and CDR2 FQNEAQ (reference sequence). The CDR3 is CASSDWTDQETQYF. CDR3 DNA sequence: TGTGCCAGCAGCGATTGGACGGATCAAGAGACCCAGTACTTC.

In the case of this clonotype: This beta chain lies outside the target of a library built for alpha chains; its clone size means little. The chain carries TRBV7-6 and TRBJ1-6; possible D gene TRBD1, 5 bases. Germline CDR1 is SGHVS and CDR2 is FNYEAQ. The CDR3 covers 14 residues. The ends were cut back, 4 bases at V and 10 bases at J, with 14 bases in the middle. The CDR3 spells CASSSGGNGSPLHF. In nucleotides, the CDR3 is TGTGCCAGCAGCTCGGGGGGGAACGGATCACCCCTCCACTTT.

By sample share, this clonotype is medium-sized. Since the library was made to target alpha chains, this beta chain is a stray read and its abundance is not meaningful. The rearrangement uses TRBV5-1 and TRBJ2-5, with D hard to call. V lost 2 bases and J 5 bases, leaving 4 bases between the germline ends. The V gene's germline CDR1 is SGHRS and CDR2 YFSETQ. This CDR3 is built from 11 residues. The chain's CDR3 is CASSLDETQYF. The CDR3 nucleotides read TGCGCCAGCAGCTTAGACGAGACCCAGTACTTC.

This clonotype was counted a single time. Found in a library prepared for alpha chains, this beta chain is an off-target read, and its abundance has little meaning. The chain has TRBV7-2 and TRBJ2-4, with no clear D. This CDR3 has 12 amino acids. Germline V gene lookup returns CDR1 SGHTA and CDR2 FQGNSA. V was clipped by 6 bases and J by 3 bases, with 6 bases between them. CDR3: CASSLNKNIQYF. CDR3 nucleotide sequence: TGTGCCAGCAGTCTAAACAAAAACATTCAGTACTTC. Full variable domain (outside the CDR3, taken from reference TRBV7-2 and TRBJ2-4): GAGVSQSPSNKVTEKGKDVELRCDPISGHTALYWYRQSLGQGLEFLIYFQGNSAPDKSGLPSDRFSAERTGGSVSTLTIQRTQQEDSAVYLCASSLNKNIQYFGAGTRLSVL.

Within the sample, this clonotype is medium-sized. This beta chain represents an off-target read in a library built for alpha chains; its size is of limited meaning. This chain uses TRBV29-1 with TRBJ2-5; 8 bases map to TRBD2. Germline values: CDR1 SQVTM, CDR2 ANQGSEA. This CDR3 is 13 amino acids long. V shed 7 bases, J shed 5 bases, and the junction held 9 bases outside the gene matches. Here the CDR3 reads CSAFGGAFETQYF. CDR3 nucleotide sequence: TGCAGCGCCTTCGGGGGGGCCTTCGAGACCCAGTACTTC.

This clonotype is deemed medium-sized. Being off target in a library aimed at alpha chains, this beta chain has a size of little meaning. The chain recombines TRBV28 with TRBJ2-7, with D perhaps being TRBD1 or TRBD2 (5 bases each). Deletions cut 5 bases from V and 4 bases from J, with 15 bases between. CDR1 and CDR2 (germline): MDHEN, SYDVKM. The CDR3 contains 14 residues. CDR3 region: CASSPFPGTYEQYF. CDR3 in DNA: TGTGCCAGCAGTCCCTTTCCGGGGACGTACGAGCAGTACTTC.

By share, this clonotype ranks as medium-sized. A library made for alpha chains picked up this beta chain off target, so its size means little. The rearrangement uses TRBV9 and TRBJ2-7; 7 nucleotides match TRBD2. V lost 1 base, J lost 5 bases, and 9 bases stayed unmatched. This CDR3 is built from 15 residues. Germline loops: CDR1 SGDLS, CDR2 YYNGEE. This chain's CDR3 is CASSVSGALFHEQYF. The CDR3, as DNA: TGTGCCAGCAGCGTAAGCGGGGCCCTCTTCCACGAGCAGTACTTC. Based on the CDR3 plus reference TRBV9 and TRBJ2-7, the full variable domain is DSGVTQTPKHLITATGQRVTLRCSPRSGDLSVYWYQQSLDQGLQFLIQYYNGEERAKGNILERFSAQQFPDLHSELNLSSLELGDSALYFCASSVSGALFHEQYFGPGTRLTVT.